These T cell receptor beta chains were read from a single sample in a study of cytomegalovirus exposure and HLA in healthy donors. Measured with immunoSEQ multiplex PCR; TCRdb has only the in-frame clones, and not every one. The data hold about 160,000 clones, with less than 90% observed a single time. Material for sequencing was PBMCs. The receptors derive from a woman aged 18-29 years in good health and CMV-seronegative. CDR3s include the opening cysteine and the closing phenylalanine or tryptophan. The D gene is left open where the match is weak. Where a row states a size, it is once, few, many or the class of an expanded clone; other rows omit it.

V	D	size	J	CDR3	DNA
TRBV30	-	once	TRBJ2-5	CAWRDYQETQYF	TGTGCCTGGAGGGACTACCAAGAGACCCAGTACTTC
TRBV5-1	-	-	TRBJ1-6	CASSLGRDSPLHF	TGCGCCAGCAGCTTGGGGCGGGATTCACCCCTCCACTTT
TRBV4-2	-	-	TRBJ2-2	CASSQVSGGETGELFF	TGTGCCAGCAGCCAGGTGAGCGGAGGAGAGACCGGGGAGCTGTTTTTT
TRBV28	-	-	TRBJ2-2	CASRGAGELFF	TGTGCCAGCAGGGGAGCCGGGGAGCTGTTTTTT
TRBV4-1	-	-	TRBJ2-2	CASSQATGAGELFF	TGCGCCAGCAGCCAAGCCACGGGAGCCGGGGAGCTGTTTTTT
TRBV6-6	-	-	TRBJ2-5	CASSYVPGTRETQYF	TGTGCCAGCAGTTACGTCCCGGGAACAAGAGAGACCCAGTACTTC
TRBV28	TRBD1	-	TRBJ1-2	CASSFAGTAYGYTF	TGTGCCAGCAGTTTCGCCGGGACAGCCTATGGCTACACCTTC
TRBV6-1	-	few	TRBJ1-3	CASSAGQYSGNTIYF	TGTGCCAGCAGTGCGGGACAATACTCTGGAAACACCATATATTTT
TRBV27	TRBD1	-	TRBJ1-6	CASSHDRENSPLHF	TGTGCCAGCAGCCACGACAGGGAGAATTCACCCCTCCACTTT
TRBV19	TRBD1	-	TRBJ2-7	CASSETGDYEQYF	TGTGCCAGTAGTGAGACAGGGGACTACGAGCAGTACTTC
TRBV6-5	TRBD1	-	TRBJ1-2	CASSSNRDRGGGYTF	TGTGCCAGCAGTTCGAACCGGGACAGGGGAGGCGGCTACACCTTC
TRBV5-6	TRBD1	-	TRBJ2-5	CASSPRRQGQTQYF	TGTGCCAGCAGCCCTCGGCGACAGGGACAGACCCAGTACTTC
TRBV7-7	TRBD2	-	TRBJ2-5	CASSLGTSTSQETQYF	TGTGCTAGCAGTCTCGGGACTAGCACCTCCCAAGAGACCCAGTACTTC
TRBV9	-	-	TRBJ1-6	CASSNNNSPLHF	TGTGCCAGCAGCAATAATAATTCACCCCTCCACTTT
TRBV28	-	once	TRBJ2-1	CASSLGGRGEQFF	TGTGCCAGCAGTTTAGGGGGCCGGGGTGAGCAGTTCTTC
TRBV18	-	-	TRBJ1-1	CASSSSLRGYTEAFF	TGTGCCAGCTCATCCTCACTCCGGGGGTACACTGAAGCTTTCTTT
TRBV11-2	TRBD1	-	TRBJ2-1	CASSLSGTARYNEQFF	TGTGCCAGCAGCTTAAGTGGGACAGCTCGCTACAATGAGCAGTTCTTC
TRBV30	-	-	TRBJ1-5	CAWSVRGDQPQHF	TGTGCCTGGAGTGTACGGGGAGATCAGCCCCAGCATTTT
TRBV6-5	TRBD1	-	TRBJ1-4	CASSNGDRDYEKLFF	TGTGCCAGCAGTAACGGGGACAGGGATTATGAAAAACTGTTTTTT
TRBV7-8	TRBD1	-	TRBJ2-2	CASSLGEGTANTGELFF	TGTGCCAGCAGCTTAGGGGAAGGGACAGCTAACACCGGGGAGCTGTTTTTT
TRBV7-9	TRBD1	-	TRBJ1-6	CASSPDRGPLHSSPLHF	TGTGCCAGCAGCCCCGACAGGGGGCCCCTACATAGTTCACCCCTCCACTTT
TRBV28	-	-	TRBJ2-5	CASSPTRGHETQYF	TGTGCCAGCAGTCCGACTAGAGGTCACGAGACCCAGTACTTC
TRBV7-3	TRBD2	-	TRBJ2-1	CASSPWSSGANEQFF	TGTGCCAGCAGCCCTTGGTCTAGCGGGGCCAATGAGCAGTTCTTC
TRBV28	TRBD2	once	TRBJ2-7	CASGFGASTRGGFF	TGTGCCAGCGGCTTCGGGGCCTCGACGCGCGGGGGGTTCTTC
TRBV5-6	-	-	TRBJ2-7	CASSPWRDGAYEQYF	TGTGCCAGCAGCCCCTGGCGGGACGGAGCCTACGAGCAGTACTTC
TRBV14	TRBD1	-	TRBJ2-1	CASSEDRGPYNEQFF	TGTGCCAGCAGCGAAGACAGGGGTCCCTACAATGAGCAGTTCTTC
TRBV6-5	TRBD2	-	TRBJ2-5	CASSLSGGEETQYF	TGTGCCAGCAGTCTTAGCGGGGGGGAGGAGACCCAGTACTTC
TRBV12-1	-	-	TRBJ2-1	CASRFSLGLAGVEQFF	TGTGCCAGCAGATTCTCTTTGGGACTAGCGGGGGTTGAGCAGTTCTTC
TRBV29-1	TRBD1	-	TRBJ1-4	CSVDLGQPGEKLFF	TGCAGCGTTGACTTGGGACAGCCGGGCGAAAAACTGTTTTTT
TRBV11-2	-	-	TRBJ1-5	CASSLGAVQPQHF	TGTGCCAGCAGCTTGGGGGCAGTGCAGCCCCAGCATTTT
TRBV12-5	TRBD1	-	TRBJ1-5	CASGSDQGAKGQPQHF	TGTGCTAGTGGTTCAGATCAGGGGGCGAAAGGTCAGCCCCAGCATTTT
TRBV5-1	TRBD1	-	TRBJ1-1	CASSLVTGGENTEAFF	TGCGCCAGCAGCTTAGTTACAGGGGGAGAGAACACTGAAGCTTTCTTT
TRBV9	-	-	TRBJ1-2	CASSVDQDSGYTF	TGTGCCAGCAGCGTAGACCAAGACTCCGGCTACACCTTC